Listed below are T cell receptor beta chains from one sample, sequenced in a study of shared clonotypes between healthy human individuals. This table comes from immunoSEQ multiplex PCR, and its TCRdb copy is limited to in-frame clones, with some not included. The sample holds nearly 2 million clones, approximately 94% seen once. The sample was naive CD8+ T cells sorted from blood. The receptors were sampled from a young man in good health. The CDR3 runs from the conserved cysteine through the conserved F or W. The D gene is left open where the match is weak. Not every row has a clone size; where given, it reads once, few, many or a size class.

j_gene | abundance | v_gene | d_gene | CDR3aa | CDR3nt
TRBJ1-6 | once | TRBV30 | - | CAWSLTGYNSPLHF | TGTGCCTGGAGTCTCACGGGCTATAATTCACCCCTCCACTTT
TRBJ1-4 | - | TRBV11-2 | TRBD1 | CASRALGQGTEKLFF | TGTGCCAGCAGAGCTCTGGGACAGGGGACTGAAAAACTGTTTTTT
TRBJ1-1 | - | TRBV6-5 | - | CASSYGGWVLNTEAFF | TGTGCCAGCAGTTATGGTGGTTGGGTACTGAACACTGAAGCCTTCTTT
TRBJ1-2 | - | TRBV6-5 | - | CASSYSFRDGYTF | TGTGCCAGCAGTTACTCCTTCAGGGATGGCTACACCTTC
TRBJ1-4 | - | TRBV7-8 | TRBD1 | CASSSGTGYEKLFF | TGTGCCAGCAGCTCGGGGACAGGGTATGAAAAACTGTTTTTT
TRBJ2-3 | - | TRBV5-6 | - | CASSFRRANADTQYF | TGTGCCAGCAGCTTCCGGAGGGCCAATGCAGATACGCAGTATTTT
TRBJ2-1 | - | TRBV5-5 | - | CASSLELGWREQFF | TGTGCCAGCAGCTTGGAGTTAGGGTGGCGCGAGCAGTTCTTC
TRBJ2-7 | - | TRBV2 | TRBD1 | CASSEFRPGQGSYEQYF | TGTGCCAGCAGTGAATTTCGCCCGGGACAGGGATCCTACGAGCAGTACTTC
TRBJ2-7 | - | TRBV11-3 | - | CASSSGAGGNYEQYF | TGTGCCAGCAGCTCTGGTGCAGGGGGGAACTACGAGCAGTACTTC
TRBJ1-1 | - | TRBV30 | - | CAWGLGKVLAFF | TGTGCCTGGGGGCTAGGGAAGGTTCTAGCTTTCTTT
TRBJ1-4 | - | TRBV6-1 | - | CASSTGQLFF | TGTGCCAGCAGTACAGGGCAACTGTTTTTT
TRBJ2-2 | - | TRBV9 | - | CASSPYHTGELFF | TGTGCCAGCAGCCCCTATCACACCGGGGAGCTGTTTTTT
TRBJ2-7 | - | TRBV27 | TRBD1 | CASSLLSGQGFYEQYF | TGTGCCAGCAGTTTACTTTCCGGACAGGGATTTTACGAGCAGTACTTC
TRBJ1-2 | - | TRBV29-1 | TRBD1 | CSVDAGTGGGYGYTF | TGCAGCGTTGACGCGGGGACAGGGGGCGGCTATGGCTACACCTTC
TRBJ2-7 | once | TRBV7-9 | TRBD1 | CASSPPTGFSYEQYF | TGTGCCAGCAGCCCACCGACAGGGTTCTCCTACGAGCAGTACTTC
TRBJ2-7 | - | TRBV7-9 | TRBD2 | CASSFALAGEQYF | TGTGCCAGCAGCTTCGCCCTAGCGGGCGAGCAGTACTTC
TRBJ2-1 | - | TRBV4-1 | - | CASSQPVLGDNEQFF | TGCGCCAGCAGCCAACCCGTACTAGGAGACAATGAGCAGTTCTTC
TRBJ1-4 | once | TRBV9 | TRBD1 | CASSVDVWTGYEKLFF | TGTGCCAGCAGCGTAGATGTCTGGACAGGGTATGAAAAACTGTTTTTT
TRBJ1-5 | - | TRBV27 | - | CASSPGVVSNQPQHF | TGTGCCAGTAGCCCCGGAGTTGTGAGCAATCAGCCCCAGCATTTT
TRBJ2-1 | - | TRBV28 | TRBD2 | CASSSLYLAGPNNEQFF | TGTGCCAGCAGTTCCCTATACTTAGCGGGCCCAAACAATGAGCAGTTCTTC